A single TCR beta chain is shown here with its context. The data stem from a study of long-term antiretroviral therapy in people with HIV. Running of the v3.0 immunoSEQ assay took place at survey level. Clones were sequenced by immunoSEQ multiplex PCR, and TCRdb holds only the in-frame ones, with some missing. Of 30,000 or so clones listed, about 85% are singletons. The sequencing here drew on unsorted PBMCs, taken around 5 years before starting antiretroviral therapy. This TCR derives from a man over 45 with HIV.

The CDR3 loop reads CASSLGLAGDTDTQYF. DNA for the CDR3: TGTGCCAGCAGCTTGGGACTAGCGGGAGACACAGATACGCAGTATTTT. This chain joins TRBV7-9 and TRBJ2-3; TRBD2 aligns across 14 bases. The CDR3 runs 16 residues. V trimming: 3 bases; J trimming: 2 bases; junction bases outside the gene matches: 1. The germline V gene encodes CDR1 SEHNR and CDR2 FQNEAQ (reference sequence). The complete variable domain, with remaining parts taken from reference TRBV7-9 and TRBJ2-3, reads DTGVSQNPRHKITKRGQNVTFRCDPISEHNRLYWYRQTLGQGPEFLTYFQNEAQLEKSRLLSDRFSAERPKGSFSTLEIQRTEQGDSAMYLCASSLGLAGDTDTQYFGPGTRLTVL.